This TCR beta chain was profiled in a study of shared clonotypes between healthy human individuals (dated by TCRdb to the early 2020s). About the investigation overall: The cohort comprised a couple of women and a few men aged 18 to 49 years. For each donor, CD4 naive and CD4 memory were each given three plates, CD8 naive was given two plates, and CD8 memory was given one plate. To estimate repertoire size and how much clonotypes are shared between individuals, the study performed deep sequencing of blood TCR repertoires from roughly five healthy adults. To increase sequencing depth and limit assay-specific biases, different laboratories used diverse techniques to prepare libraries and sequence TCR repertoires. Leukapheresis yielded between about 0.85 and 10 billion PBMCs per donor. Overall study outcomes, separate from this receptor: The small number of donors limited the genetic and exposure-history diversity represented. Across a few donors, approximately 4.6% of naive CD4, approximately 4% of naive CD8, 2.3% of memory CD4, and under 0.45% of memory CD8 clonotypes were shared. Incomplete sequencing was indicated by rarefaction of sorted-subset datasets, despite the large sequencing depth. Only blood was sampled, and tissue TCR repertoires likely differ from those in blood. Compared with non-shared clonotypes, the clonotypes found in all four sorted-subset donors had higher generation probabilities. Naive subsets generally had larger estimated clonotype richness than memory subsets. Pairwise subsampling led to the expectation that sequencing depth would affect the degree of clonotype sharing among donors.

This clone showed up many times. The antigen this receptor binds is unknown. Per-base quality was not reported, and no clone a single base away is much larger than it. Using the deep immunoSEQ assay, multiplex PCR amplified TCR CDR3 regions from genomic DNA. Extracted genomic DNA from each cell subset was spread evenly across all wells of several immunoSEQ 96-well plates, with each plate serving as a replicate. For sorted subsets, each replicate PCR was loaded with about 0.2 ug genomic DNA, equivalent to 32,000 or so T cell genomes. Purified libraries were measured with a Qubit 3.0 fluorometer, size-checked on a Bioanalyzer 2100, and measured again with the KAPA Library Quantification kit. A separate single-read 150-cycle Illumina NextSeq 550 flow cell was used to sequence each immunoSEQ 96-well plate. Processing in the source paper ran as follows. Because the immunoSEQ output held only junctional sequences and lacked quality scores, the filtering could not match the filtering applied to full-length reads. Sequences were annotated with PyIR, a Python wrapper for IgBLAST v1.9, using IMGT germline references to assign V/J genes and CDR3. Any read was removed if the V/J assignment was weak (E-value above 1e-6), the CDR3 was missing, or the read contained stop codons, out-of-frame junctions, or ambiguous translated residues. V3J clonotypes were defined as sequences sharing an identical inferred V gene, J gene, and CDR3 amino acid sequence. Percentage overlap between repertoires was calculated by dividing the number of shared unique clonotypes by the size of the smaller repertoire. Three approaches were used to assess repertoire richness: RTK rarefaction, the Chao1 estimator, and Recon v2.1 estimates of unobserved clonotypes. Generation probabilities were computed with OLGA for all TCRbeta clonotypes obtained by the gDNA method from a few donors. TCRdb obtained this table from immuneACCESS and retained in-frame rearrangements with V and J assigned. These tables miss some clones; where compared with another copy, unresolved V genes account for less than half of the shortfall, and the remainder is unexplained. V, J and clone size derive from that table, while D and trimming were established from the DNA sequence. This sample lists over 700,000 clones; just under 75% were detected once. The top ten constitute less than 2% of the sample.

The donors were healthy, HIV-negative adults with no recently reported acute infections or vaccinations. Every donor was a Caucasian adult residing in Nashville, Tennessee, USA. CD4+ T cells were enriched through magnetic negative selection, after which naive cells were positively selected on CD45RA and the remaining negative fraction served as the memory subset. Blood was collected by leukapheresis, and PBMCs were isolated by Ficoll-Histopaque density gradient centrifugation and then cryopreserved in liquid nitrogen vapor phase. Analytical flow cytometry was used to check the purity and quantity of each magnetically sorted T cell population. Genomic DNA was isolated from each sorted fraction and quantified by UV absorbance on a Nanodrop 2000c. Its CDR3 holds 16 amino acids, cysteine through phenylalanine. Only the CDR3 portion is preserved as DNA: 48 bases, with reading frame beginning at the first base. The junction carries 19 bases between V and J, which are trimmed by 3 bases and 6 bases respectively. In the germline V gene, CDR1 corresponds to MGHRA and CDR2 to YSYEKL.

The receptor chain draws on TRBV4-1 and TRBJ2-3; the D segment could be TRBD1, given 5 matching bases. The source material was memory CD4+ T cells sorted from blood. The sample's cell subset or site, from its label and the paper: CD45RA-negative fraction. The origin of this receptor is a woman in her 30s in good health. The CDR3 in this case is CASSHTRQPPRDTQYF. The sequenced DNA: TGCGCCAGCAGCCATACCAGACAGCCCCCTCGGGATACGCAGTATTTT.